This TCR beta chain came from a study of cytomegalovirus exposure and HLA in healthy donors. Study-level findings and limits: Per published reports, the classifier diagnosed cytomegalovirus status with high specificity and sensitivity. Being productive about 87% or about 30% of the time was typical of most TCR beta V segments in an earlier analysis. A later analysis linked a missense variant in DCLRE1C to the trimming of TCR beta V and J genes. A few of the chains that were CMV-associated were confirmed in vitro to be specific for CMV antigens.

PCR used 60 Vbeta primers and 13 Jbeta primers. Using immunoSEQ multiplex PCR, the repertoire was profiled, and TCRdb retains in-frame clones only, with some absent. The table shows roughly 100,000 clones, with over 70% occurring only once. Losses at the gene ends were 7 bases for V and 5 bases for J; bases not matched to a gene: 8. CDR1 is SQVTM, CDR2 ANQGSEA, per germline. The CDR3 runs 13 residues. Of note for this clone: What it binds is unknown.

Sequenced input: PBMCs. The clonotype originates from a man in his forties in good health and CMV-seronegative. The chain joins TRBV29-1 to TRBJ1-1; 9 bases are shared with TRBD1. The CDR3 loop reads CSALDRGWTEAFF. CDR3 nucleotide sequence: TGCAGCGCCCTGGACAGGGGTTGGACTGAAGCTTTCTTT.